This entry concerns a single T cell receptor (beta chain). Its antigen remains unidentified. The sample comes from a study of regulatory T cells in long-lasting Graves disease. Overall study results and limits: The researchers studied only peripheral blood, not thyroid tissue. TCR diversity was lower in persistent Graves' patients than in newly diagnosed ones.

Construction of the TCR beta libraries employed iRepertoire HTBI primers in conjunction with Arm-PCR of CDR3 regions. MiXCR was run by TCRdb on the multiplex PCR reads, yielding one entry per CDR3 protein. This table holds 390,000 or so distinct CDR3 sequences, approximately 25% found once. The length of the CDR3 is 16 residues. Germline lookup yields CDR1 MDHEN and CDR2 SYDVKM. V dropped 4 bases and J dropped 2; count of bases not matched to a gene: 8. Time point indicated: persistent/refractory GD, antithyroid drugs over 5 years with positive TRAb. Scientists built the TCR library using RNA that was extracted from PBMCs.

Here the sequenced sample was peripheral blood mononuclear cells (PBMCs), taken when the disease was refractory, from a patient treated with antithyroid drugs. The sequence was collected from a woman aged 40 to 49 with Graves disease. J is TRBJ2-3 and V is TRBV28; 8 nucleotides line up with TRBD2. The CDR3 DNA follows: TGTGCCAGCAGTTCAAGCGGGAGATCCCCCACAGATACGCAGTATTTT. Its translation: CASSSSGRSPTDTQYF.